One sample yielded the 9 T cell receptor beta chains listed below, sequenced in a study of blood T cells in healthy people across ages. With a J-beta primer mix and a sample-barcoded 5' primer, a second PCR ran roughly 6 to 11 cycles. TCRdb fed the 5' RACE reads into MiXCR, producing one record per CDR3 protein. The sample consists of roughly 800,000 distinct CDR3 sequences, 50% to 65% of them appearing once. Sequencing input: blood. Receptors originate from a man aged 80 or over in good health.

This clonotype appeared a few times. This chain joins TRBV7-3 and TRBJ2-1, with 13 bases that match TRBD2. This CDR3 region has 20 residues. V was clipped by 2 bases and J by 5 bases; unmatched bases: 15. Germline V CDR1 and CDR2: SGHTA, FQGTGA. The CDR3 DNA sequence: TGTGCCAGCAGCTTAGCTGGACTAGCGGGAGCCCGGCGGGTAGACAATGAGCAGTTCTTC. The encoded protein is CASSLAGLAGARRVDNEQFF.

The chain carries TRBV4-2 and TRBJ2-5; D may be TRBD2 (5 bases). Per germline, CDR1 LGHNA and CDR2 YNFKEQ. The CDR3 contains 18 residues. V lost 2 bases to trimming and J lost 1 base, with 20 bases between them. The chain's CDR3 is CASSQSRSVISGQETQYF. The CDR3 nucleotides are TGTGCCAGCAGCCAATCAAGGAGCGTGATCAGCGGCCAAGAGACCCAGTACTTC.

The rearrangement uses TRBV20-1 and TRBJ2-6, with D tentatively TRBD1 (5 bases). With 0 bases removed from V and 5 bases from J, the gap between germline ends came to 11 bases. CDR3 length equals 15 residues. Germline assignment: CDR1 DFQATT and CDR2 SNEGSKA (reference sequence). CDR3 DNA: TGCAGTGCTAGAGATGATGGGGCACGGGCCAACGTCCTGACTTTC. Residues: CSARDDGARANVLTF.

This clonotype has only a few counts. The genes are TRBV20-1 and TRBJ1-1; D possibly corresponds to TRBD1 (6 bases). The CDR3 is 10 residues long. V lost 8 bases to trimming and J lost 10 bases, with 14 bases between them. Germline assignment: CDR1 DFQATT and CDR2 SNEGSKA (reference sequence). Here the CDR3 DNA reads TGCAGTTCCTCCCAGGGGAGAGCTTTCTTT. Translation gives CSSSQGRAFF.

The rearrangement joins TRBV7-9 to TRBJ2-1; a possible D gene is TRBD2 (6 bases). Trimming removed 5 bases from V and 0 bases from J, with 11 bases in between. Germline-derived CDR1 and CDR2 are SEHNR and FQNEAQ (reference sequence). The CDR3 has 15 residues. Here the CDR3 DNA reads TGTGCCAGCAGCGGCGGGGCGGCCTCCTACAATGAGCAGTTCTTC. Its protein product is CASSGGAASYNEQFF.

This clonotype was seen only a few times. Sequence at one end of the junction differs from germline and may be a read error. The genes are TRBV7-2 and TRBJ2-7; TRBD2 aligns across 8 bases. This CDR3 is 14 amino acids long. Germline loops: CDR1 SGHTA, CDR2 FQGNSA. DNA for the CDR3: TGTGCCAGCAGCTTAAGGACTAGCTCCCACGAGCAGTACTTC. Translating gives CASSLRTSSHEQYF.

This clonotype was seen more than once but under ten times. The chain is built from TRBV20-1 and TRBJ1-2; TRBD1 might be the D (6 bases). The CDR3 contains 12 residues. Germline V CDR1 and CDR2: DFQATT, SNEGSKA (reference sequence). V lost 3 bases and J 7 bases, leaving 12 bases between the germline ends. In nucleotides, the CDR3 is TGCAGTGCTAGTGCCCAGGGGACTGGCTACACCTTC. This codes for CSASAQGTGYTF.

There are a few counts of this clonotype. The chain links TRBV5-1 to TRBJ1-2, with D perhaps TRBD1 (5 bases). The CDR3 extends over 14 amino acids. The ends were cut back, 2 bases at V and 5 bases at J, with 13 bases in the middle. CDR1 and CDR2 (germline): SGHRS, YFSETQ. The CDR3 nucleotides are TGCGCCAGCAGCTTACGGGAGCCAGGGTATGGCTACACCTTC. Translation gives CASSLREPGYGYTF.

This chain links TRBV7-9 with TRBJ2-5; TRBD2 aligns across 11 bases. The tail of the sequence fits TRBJ2-7 better, so the J call may be wrong. Germline CDR1 is SEHNR and CDR2 is FQNEAQ (reference sequence). CDR3 length: 15 amino acids. CDR3 nucleotides: TGTGCCGCCTCAGGCGGGACTAGCGGTTCCTACGAGCAGTACTTC. It encodes CAASGGTSGSYEQYF.